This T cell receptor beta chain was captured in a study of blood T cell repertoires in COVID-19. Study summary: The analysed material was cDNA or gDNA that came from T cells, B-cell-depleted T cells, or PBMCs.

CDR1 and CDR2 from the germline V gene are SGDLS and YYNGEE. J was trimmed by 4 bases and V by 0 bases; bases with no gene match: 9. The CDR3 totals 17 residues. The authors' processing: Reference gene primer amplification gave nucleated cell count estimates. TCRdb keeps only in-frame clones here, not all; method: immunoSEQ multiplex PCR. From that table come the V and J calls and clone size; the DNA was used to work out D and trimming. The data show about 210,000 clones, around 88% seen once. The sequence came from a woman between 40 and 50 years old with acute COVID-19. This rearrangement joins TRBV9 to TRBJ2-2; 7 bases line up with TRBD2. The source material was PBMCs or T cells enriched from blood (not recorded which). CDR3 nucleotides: TGTGCCAGCAGCGTAGCTGAGGGAGGGGCGGGCACCGGGGAGCTGTTTTTT. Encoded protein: CASSVAEGGAGTGELFF.